This T cell receptor beta chain appears in the sequencing data of a study of cytomegalovirus exposure and HLA in healthy donors. PCR involved 60 Vbeta and 13 Jbeta primers. Produced via immunoSEQ multiplex PCR; TCRdb's table is partial and in-frame only. Of 120,000 or so clones listed, around 75% were seen once; the top ten hold under 3%. The CDR3 consists of 16 residues. Per germline, CDR1 SGHRS and CDR2 YFSETQ. V lost 2 bases and J lost 2; bases outside the gene matches: 7. This chain links TRBV5-1 with TRBJ2-7, with 10 bases fitting TRBD2. The sample comprised PBMCs. This TCR was sampled from a middle-aged woman in good health and CMV-seropositive. CDR3 loop: CASSLSGRVNTYEQYF. The CDR3 nucleotides are TGCGCCAGCAGCTTAAGCGGGAGGGTGAATACCTACGAGCAGTACTTC.